Sequencing of this TCR beta chain was carried out in a study of shared clonotypes between healthy human individuals. About the study: CD4 naive and memory got three plates each, CD8 naive two, CD8 memory one.

This clone was detected only once. Data came from immunoSEQ multiplex PCR; TCRdb stores just in-frame clones and leaves some out. Of under 2,500,000 clones listed, approximately 95% are singletons. Sequences were obtained from naive CD4+ T cells sorted from blood. Subset defined: CD45RA+ positively selected. This clonotype was obtained from a man younger than 35 in good health.

CDR3 sequence: CASSWGTGLYNSPLHF. The CDR3 DNA follows: TGTGCCAGCAGCTGGGGGACAGGGCTATATAATTCACCCCTCCACTTT. The chain has TRBV11-2 and TRBJ1-6, with TRBD1 matching 9 bases. CDR3 length equals 16 residues. V lost 4 bases and J lost 4; bases outside the gene matches: 5. CDR1 is SGHAT, CDR2 FQNNGV, per germline.